These T cell receptor beta chains were read from a single sample in a study of T cells in localized non-small cell lung cancer. The repertoire was sequenced with immunoSEQ multiplex PCR; TCRdb's copy has only in-frame clones and lacks some. The data hold roughly 30,000 clones, with about 80% observed a single time. The material was peripheral blood mononuclear cells, obtained before any cancer treatment. These receptors were taken from a man aged 35 to 69 with stage III lung adenocarcinoma. The CDR3 runs from the conserved cysteine through the conserved F or W. A D gene is named only where the DNA matches it firmly. A row's size may be missing; if present it is once, few, many or a size class.

d_call,j_call,v_call,clone_size,cdr3_nt,cdr3_aa
NA,TRBJ1-1,TRBV10-3,NA,TGTGCCATCATAGAGGAGTTGAGGGGACCGAACACTGAAGCTTTCTTT,CAIIEELRGPNTEAFF
NA,TRBJ2-3,TRBV2,NA,TGTGCCAGCAGTGAAGGGTGGGGCGGCACAGATACGCAGTATTTT,CASSEGWGGTDTQYF
NA,TRBJ2-3,TRBV5-1,few,TGCGCCAGCAGCTTTAGCCGGGAAAACCCTCCAGATACGCAGTATTTT,CASSFSRENPPDTQYF
TRBD1,TRBJ1-2,TRBV30,NA,TGTGCCTGGGGCCGGGACAGGCCTGGTGGCTACACCTTC,CAWGRDRPGGYTF
TRBD1,TRBJ2-1,TRBV25-1,few,TGTGCCAGCAGTGACAGGGGGCGGCCCAATGAGCAGTTCTTC,CASSDRGRPNEQFF
NA,TRBJ1-6,TRBV7-2,NA,TGTGCCAGCAGCTCGACCCCCACCGTTCCGGGAGGGAATTCACCCCTCCACTTT,CASSSTPTVPGGNSPLHF
NA,TRBJ1-2,TRBV29-1,few,TGCAGCGTTGATTCGACGCGGGGAGCTAACTATGGCTACACCTTC,CSVDSTRGANYGYTF
NA,TRBJ2-1,TRBV7-9,NA,TGTGCCAGCAGCTTACGTACTATCCTCGTCGATGAGCAGTTCTTC,CASSLRTILVDEQFF
NA,TRBJ2-4,TRBV28,few,TGTGCCAGCAGTTTGCCCGTGGCCGATCCAGCCAAAAACATTCAGTACTTC,CASSLPVADPAKNIQYF
NA,TRBJ1-2,TRBV7-6,NA,TGTGCCAGCAGCGCTACAGCCGGGTACGTCGACAACTATGGCTACACCTTC,CASSATAGYVDNYGYTF
NA,TRBJ2-7,TRBV11-2,NA,TGTGCCAGCAGCTCACTAGGGCGTGTCGAGCAGTACTTC,CASSSLGRVEQYF
NA,TRBJ1-3,TRBV5-1,NA,TGCGCCAGCAGTTTCGGTGGGATGGATGGAAACACCATATATTTT,CASSFGGMDGNTIYF
TRBD2,TRBJ2-7,TRBV10-1,few,TGCGCCAGCAGTGCGAGCGGGAGAAGCTACGAGCAGTACTTC,CASSASGRSYEQYF
NA,TRBJ2-5,TRBV28,NA,TGTGCCAGCAGCTCGATACAGGGCGTGAAGGAGACCCAGTACTTC,CASSSIQGVKETQYF
TRBD1,TRBJ1-2,TRBV6-6,few,TGTGCCAGCATTACAACAGGGGGAACCTATGGCTACACCTTC,CASITTGGTYGYTF
NA,TRBJ2-7,TRBV2,NA,TGTGCCAGCAGTGGGGGCCCTAGCTACGAGCAGTACTTC,CASSGGPSYEQYF
TRBD1,TRBJ1-6,TRBV5-8,NA,TGTGCCAGCAGCCTCGCTTCGGGACAGTATAATTCACCCCTCCACTTT,CASSLASGQYNSPLHF
TRBD2,TRBJ2-5,TRBV5-1,NA,TGCGCCAGCACAGAGCGGGGGATGGGGGAGACCCAGTACTTC,CASTERGMGETQYF
NA,TRBJ1-5,TRBV6-1,NA,TGTGCCAGCAGTTTCCCAGGGCTTAATCAGCCCCAGCATTTT,CASSFPGLNQPQHF
TRBD2,TRBJ2-1,TRBV6-5,NA,TGTGCCAGCATCGGGCAGCTTAGCGGGGAGCAGTTCTTC,CASIGQLSGEQFF
TRBD1,TRBJ1-6,TRBV5-1,NA,TGCGCCAGCAGTTTCAGGACAGGGAATTCACCCCTCCACTTT,CASSFRTGNSPLHF
NA,TRBJ1-2,TRBV6-5,NA,TGTGCCAGCAGTTACGGTCCTAACTATGGCTACACCTTC,CASSYGPNYGYTF
NA,TRBJ1-5,TRBV11-2,few,TGTGCCAGCAGCTTAGGACAGACCAGTCAGCCCCAGCATTTT,CASSLGQTSQPQHF
TRBD1,TRBJ2-7,TRBV5-1,NA,TGCGCCAGCAGCCAGGGGTCGACAGGGGGTTACGAGCAGTACTTC,CASSQGSTGGYEQYF
NA,TRBJ2-4,TRBV15,NA,TGTGCCACCAGCAGAGTCGGGGTAGCCAAAAACATTCAGTACTTC,CATSRVGVAKNIQYF
TRBD2,TRBJ2-5,TRBV7-9,NA,TGTGCCAGCAGCAGTGGCGGGGGGGCCGAGACCCAGTACTTC,CASSSGGGAETQYF
TRBD1,TRBJ1-3,TRBV7-9,once,TGTGCCAGCAGCCCCGGGACAGGGGGCAACACCATATATTTT,CASSPGTGGNTIYF
NA,TRBJ1-1,TRBV6-6,NA,TGTGCCAGCAGTTACTCCCCCCGGGCCGAAGCTTTCTTT,CASSYSPRAEAFF
TRBD1,TRBJ2-2,TRBV9,NA,TGTGCCAGCAGCGTTTCCTGGGGGACAGACACCGGGGAGCTGTTTTTT,CASSVSWGTDTGELFF
TRBD2,TRBJ2-2,TRBV29-1,NA,TGCAGCGTTGAAGCCCGGGGGTCGGCTAGCGGGGTCTCCGGGGAGCTGTTTTTT,CSVEARGSASGVSGELFF
TRBD1,TRBJ1-2,TRBV5-5,NA,TGTGCCAGCAGCTTGGCGGACAGGGGTGCTTATGGCTACACCTTC,CASSLADRGAYGYTF
NA,TRBJ1-6,TRBV28,NA,TGTGCCAGCAGTTTATGGGAAGGTGGAAATTCACCCCTCCACTTT,CASSLWEGGNSPLHF
NA,TRBJ1-4,TRBV6-5,NA,TGTGCCAGCAGTCCCCAGACAGGAGATAATGAAAAACTGTTTTTT,CASSPQTGDNEKLFF
NA,TRBJ1-1,TRBV7-9,NA,TGTGCCAGCAGCTCCCGCCCGCAGTCGGTTGCTGAAGCTTTCTTT,CASSSRPQSVAEAFF
NA,TRBJ2-1,TRBV10-3,NA,TGTGCCATCAGTGAAGGGGTTGGGCGGGGAAACAATGAGCAGTTCTTC,CAISEGVGRGNNEQFF
NA,TRBJ1-2,TRBV6-1,NA,TGTGCCAGCAGTGAACTTTGGGATTCCTATGGCTACACCTTC,CASSELWDSYGYTF
TRBD2,TRBJ2-3,TRBV11-2,NA,TGTGCCAGCAGCTCAGCGACTAGCGGGAGGAACACAGATACGCAGTATTTT,CASSSATSGRNTDTQYF
TRBD1,TRBJ1-5,TRBV28,NA,TGTGCCAGCAACGACTGGACAGGGTTCTCCTATCAGCCCCAGCATTTT,CASNDWTGFSYQPQHF
NA,TRBJ1-5,TRBV6-1,NA,TGTGCCAGCAGTGAAAGGGCGCTGGGGAATCAGCCCCAGCATTTT,CASSERALGNQPQHF
TRBD1,TRBJ2-4,TRBV7-2,NA,TGTGCCAGCAGCAAGACGGGACAGGGTAAAAACATTCAGTACTTC,CASSKTGQGKNIQYF
NA,TRBJ1-6,TRBV14,NA,TGTGCCAGCAGCCGCTCGAATTCACCCCTCCACTTT,CASSRSNSPLHF
NA,TRBJ2-1,TRBV6-5,NA,TGTGCCAGCAGTCAACAGGGAAGGTACAATGAGCAGTTCTTC,CASSQQGRYNEQFF
NA,TRBJ2-4,TRBV7-6,NA,TGTGCCAGCAGCTTAGGCGAGGGGAGCAGACTTAAAAACATTCAGTACTTC,CASSLGEGSRLKNIQYF
TRBD1,TRBJ2-3,TRBV5-1,NA,TGCGCCAGCAGCTTTGGACAGGGTGGGACGCAGTATTTT,CASSFGQGGTQYF
NA,TRBJ2-7,TRBV18,NA,TGTGCCAGCTCACCCCCCGAGTGGGGCCCCTCTTACGAGCAGTACTTC,CASSPPEWGPSYEQYF
NA,TRBJ1-2,TRBV18,NA,TGTGCCAGCTCCCCAGGAGTAGGGGAGCACTATGGCTACACCTTC,CASSPGVGEHYGYTF
NA,TRBJ1-5,TRBV25-1,NA,TGTGCCAGCCGACACTGGGATCAGCCCCAGCATTTT,CASRHWDQPQHF
TRBD1,TRBJ1-1,TRBV6-1,few,TGTGCCAGCAGTAACGACAGGGAAGAGGATTGGGCTTTCTTT,CASSNDREEDWAFF
TRBD2,TRBJ2-3,TRBV7-6,NA,TGTGCCAGCAGCTTAGCCGGGACTAGTTACGATACGCAGTATTTT,CASSLAGTSYDTQYF
NA,TRBJ1-5,TRBV4-1,NA,TGCGCCAGCAGCCAAACGACAGCGGGTACCAATCAGCCCCAGCATTTT,CASSQTTAGTNQPQHF
NA,TRBJ2-5,TRBV7-2,NA,TGTGCCAGCAGAAGGCGCGAGGGACCTGGGGAGACCCAGTACTTC,CASRRREGPGETQYF
TRBD1,TRBJ2-1,TRBV25-1,NA,TGTGCCAGCAGTGAATATGGAGGGACAGGGTATAACAATGAGCAGTTCTTC,CASSEYGGTGYNNEQFF